The rows below give T cell receptor beta chains drawn from one sample of a study of blood T cell repertoires in COVID-19. This table comes from immunoSEQ multiplex PCR, and its TCRdb copy is limited to in-frame clones, with some not included. Of around 620,000 clones in the sample, over 80% are singletons; the top ten hold 0.2% to 0.3%. The sequencing sample was made of peripheral blood. The receptors shown here come from a woman between 18 and 30 years old with acute or convalescent COVID-19. CDR3s include the opening cysteine and the closing phenylalanine or tryptophan. The D gene is left open where the match is weak. Clone size is given for some rows only: seen once, a few or many times, or a class if the clone is expanded.

D: TRBD2
length: 14
J: TRBJ2-1
V: TRBV2
size: .
DNA: TGTGCCAGCAGTGAAGGCCTAGCGGGGTTCGAGCAGTTCTTC
CDR3: CASSEGLAGFEQFF

D: TRBD1
length: 13
J: TRBJ1-4
V: TRBV28
size: few
DNA: TGTGCCAGCAGTGCACAGGGGGCGCAAAAACTGTTTTTT
CDR3: CASSAQGAQKLFF

D: .
length: 14
J: TRBJ2-3
V: TRBV9
size: .
DNA: TGTGCCAGCAGCGCCTACAAGGGGGCAGATACGCAGTATTTT
CDR3: CASSAYKGADTQYF

D: TRBD1
length: 13
J: TRBJ1-2
V: TRBV19
size: .
DNA: TGTGCCAGTATTCAGGGGGCTTCCTATGGCTACACCTTC
CDR3: CASIQGASYGYTF

D: .
length: 16
J: TRBJ1-3
V: TRBV6-6
size: .
DNA: TGTGCCAGCAGTAAACGGGGGAGGACCTCTGGAAACACCATATATTTT
CDR3: CASSKRGRTSGNTIYF

D: .
length: 15
J: TRBJ1-2
V: TRBV7-8
size: .
DNA: TGTGCCAGCAGCTTAAGAGACAGGCAGAACTATGGCTACACCTTC
CDR3: CASSLRDRQNYGYTF

D: TRBD1
length: 15
J: TRBJ1-4
V: TRBV3-1/TRBV3-2
size: .
DNA: TGTGCCAGCAGCCGATTTGGGACAGGGTTCCAAAAACTGTTTTTT
CDR3: CASSRFGTGFQKLFF

D: TRBD1
length: 15
J: TRBJ1-2
V: TRBV4-3
size: .
DNA: TGCGCCAGCAGCCAAGATCAGGGGGGCAACTATGGCTACACCTTC
CDR3: CASSQDQGGNYGYTF

D: TRBD2
length: 16
J: TRBJ2-3
V: TRBV6-4
size: .
DNA: TGTGCCAGCAGTGAAAAGCGGGGGGTACGCCCCTCTCCGCAGTATTTT
CDR3: CASSEKRGVRPSPQYF

D: TRBD1
length: 14
J: TRBJ1-2
V: TRBV2
size: .
DNA: TGTGCCAGCAGGACGGGACAGGGAACCTATGGCTACACCTTC
CDR3: CASRTGQGTYGYTF

D: TRBD2
length: 16
J: TRBJ2-1
V: TRBV6-2/TRBV6-3
size: .
DNA: TGTGCCAGCAGTTACCTACTGGCGGGGGTTTACAATGAGCAGTTCTTC
CDR3: CASSYLLAGVYNEQFF

D: .
length: 14
J: TRBJ1-2
V: TRBV5-1
size: .
DNA: TGCGCCAGCAGCTTGGGAGGGGGAGACTATGGCTACACCTTC
CDR3: CASSLGGGDYGYTF

D: .
length: 14
J: TRBJ1-1
V: TRBV4-3
size: .
DNA: TGCGCCAGCAGCCAAGATCGAGTCCTACGTGAAGCTTTCTTT
CDR3: CASSQDRVLREAFF

D: TRBD1
length: 14
J: TRBJ1-2
V: TRBV12-5
size: .
DNA: TGTGCTAGTGGTCGGACGGGGACAGGCTATGGCTACACCTTC
CDR3: CASGRTGTGYGYTF

D: .
length: 15
J: TRBJ1-2
V: TRBV7-9
size: .
DNA: TGTGCCAGCAGCTTAATAACAGGGTCGGCTCAAGGCTACACCTTC
CDR3: CASSLITGSAQGYTF

D: .
length: 13
J: TRBJ1-2
V: TRBV11-2
size: .
DNA: TGTGCCAGCAGCTTAGGTCGGAACTATGGCTACACCTTC
CDR3: CASSLGRNYGYTF

D: .
length: 14
J: TRBJ1-1
V: TRBV3-1/TRBV3-2
size: .
DNA: TGTGCCAGCATGACAGCGGGGCTGAGTACTGAAGCTTTCTTT
CDR3: CASMTAGLSTEAFF

D: TRBD2
length: 15
J: TRBJ2-1
V: TRBV4-2
size: .
DNA: TGTGCCAGCAGCCAACTAGCGGGGTTATACAATGAGCAGTTCTTC
CDR3: CASSQLAGLYNEQFF

D: TRBD1
length: 14
J: TRBJ1-2
V: TRBV6-5
size: .
DNA: TGTGCCAGCAGGGGGAACAGGGGACCCGATGGCTACACCTTC
CDR3: CASRGNRGPDGYTF